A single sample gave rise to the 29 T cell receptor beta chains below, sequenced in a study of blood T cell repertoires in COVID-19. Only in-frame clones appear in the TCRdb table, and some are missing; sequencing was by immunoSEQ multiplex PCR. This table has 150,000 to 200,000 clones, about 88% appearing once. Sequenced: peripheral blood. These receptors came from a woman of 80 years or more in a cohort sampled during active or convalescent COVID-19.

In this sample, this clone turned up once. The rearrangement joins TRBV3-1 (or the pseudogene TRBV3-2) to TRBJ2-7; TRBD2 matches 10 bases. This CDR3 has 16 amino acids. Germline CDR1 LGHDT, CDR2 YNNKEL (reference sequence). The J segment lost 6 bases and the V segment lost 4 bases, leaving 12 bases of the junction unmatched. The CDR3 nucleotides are TGTGCCAGCAGCCCCACGACTCTAGCGGGGGCTAGCGAGCAGTACTTC. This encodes CASSPTTLAGASEQYF.

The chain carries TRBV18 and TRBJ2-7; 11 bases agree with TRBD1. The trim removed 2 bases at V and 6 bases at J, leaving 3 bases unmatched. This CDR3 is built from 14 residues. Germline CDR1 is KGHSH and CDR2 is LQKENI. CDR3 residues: CASSPTGQGGEQYF. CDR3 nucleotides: TGTGCCAGCTCACCAACGGGACAGGGGGGCGAGCAGTACTTC.

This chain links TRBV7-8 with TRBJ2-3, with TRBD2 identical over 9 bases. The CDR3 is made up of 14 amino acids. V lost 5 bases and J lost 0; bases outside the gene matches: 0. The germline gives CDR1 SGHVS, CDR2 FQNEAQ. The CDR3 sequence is CASSGLASTDTQYF. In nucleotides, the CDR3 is TGTGCCAGCAGCGGACTAGCGAGCACAGATACGCAGTATTTT.

CDR3 region: CASSLVQINQPQHF. The CDR3 DNA reads as TGTGCCAGCAGTTTAGTACAGATCAATCAGCCCCAGCATTTT. The chain recombines TRBV28 with TRBJ1-5; D is ambiguous. Germline values: CDR1 MDHEN, CDR2 SYDVKM. This CDR3 is built from 14 residues. Trimming pared 2 bases from V and 3 bases from J, leaving 8 bases between.

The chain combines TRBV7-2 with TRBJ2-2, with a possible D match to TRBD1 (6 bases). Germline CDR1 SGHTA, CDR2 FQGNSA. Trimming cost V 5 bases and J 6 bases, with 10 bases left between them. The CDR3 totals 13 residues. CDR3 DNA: TGTGCCAGCAGCCTCAGGGGTCCCGGGGAGCTGTTTTTT. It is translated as CASSLRGPGELFF.

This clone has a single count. This CDR3 reads CASSDGRGNEKLFF. DNA of the CDR3: TGCGCCAGCAGTGATGGTCGGGGGAACGAAAAACTGTTTTTT. The chain uses TRBV4-1 and TRBJ1-4; perhaps TRBD1 as D (5 bases). V was shortened by 6 bases and J by 8 bases, with 16 bases between the two germline ends. Germline-derived CDR1 and CDR2 are MGHRA and YSYEKL. The CDR3 consists of 14 residues.

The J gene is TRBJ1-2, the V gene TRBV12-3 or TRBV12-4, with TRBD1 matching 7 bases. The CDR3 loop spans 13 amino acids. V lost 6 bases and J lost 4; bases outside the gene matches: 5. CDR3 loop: CASSFGQVYGYTF. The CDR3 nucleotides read TGTGCCAGCAGCTTCGGACAGGTCTATGGCTACACCTTC.

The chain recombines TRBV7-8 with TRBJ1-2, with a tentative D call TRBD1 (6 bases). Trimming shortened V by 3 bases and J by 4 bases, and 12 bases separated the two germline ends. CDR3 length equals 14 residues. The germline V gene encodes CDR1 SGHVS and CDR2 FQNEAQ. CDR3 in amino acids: CASSFNQGFYGYTF. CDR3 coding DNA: TGTGCCAGCAGCTTCAACCAGGGGTTCTATGGCTACACCTTC.

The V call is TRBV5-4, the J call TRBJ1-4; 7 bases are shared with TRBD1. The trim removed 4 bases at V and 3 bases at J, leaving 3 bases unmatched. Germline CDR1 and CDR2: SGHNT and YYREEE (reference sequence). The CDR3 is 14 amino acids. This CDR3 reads CASSIGTANEKLFF. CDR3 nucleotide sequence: TGTGCCAGCAGCATCGGGACAGCTAATGAAAAACTGTTTTTT.

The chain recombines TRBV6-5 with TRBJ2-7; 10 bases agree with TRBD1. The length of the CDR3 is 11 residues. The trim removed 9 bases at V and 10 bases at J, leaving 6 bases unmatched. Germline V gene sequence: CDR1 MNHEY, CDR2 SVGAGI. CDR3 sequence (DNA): TGTGCCAGTGGACAGGGGGAGGTTCAGTACGTC. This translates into CASGQGEVQYV.

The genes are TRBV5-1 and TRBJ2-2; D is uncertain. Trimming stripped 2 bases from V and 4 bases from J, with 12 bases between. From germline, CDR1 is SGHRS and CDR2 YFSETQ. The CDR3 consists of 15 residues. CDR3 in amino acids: CASSFVAFSTGELFF. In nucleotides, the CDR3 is TGCGCCAGCAGCTTCGTAGCTTTTAGCACCGGGGAGCTGTTTTTT.

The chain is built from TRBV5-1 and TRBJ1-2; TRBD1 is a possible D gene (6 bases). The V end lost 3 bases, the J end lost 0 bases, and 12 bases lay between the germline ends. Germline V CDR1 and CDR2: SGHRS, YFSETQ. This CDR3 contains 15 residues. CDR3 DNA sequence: TGCGCCAGCAGCTGGACGACAGGCGCTAACTATGGCTACACCTTC. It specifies CASSWTTGANYGYTF.

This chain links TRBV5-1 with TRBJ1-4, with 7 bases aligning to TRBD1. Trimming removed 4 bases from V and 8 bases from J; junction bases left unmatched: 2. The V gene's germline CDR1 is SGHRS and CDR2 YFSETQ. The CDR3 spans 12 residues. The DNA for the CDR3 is TGCGCCAGCAGCACACAGGGGGAAAAACTGTTTTTT. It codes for CASSTQGEKLFF.

The CDR3 loop is CASSVGGRVIYNEQFF. The CDR3 bases are TGTGCCAGCAGCGTAGGAGGGAGGGTAATATACAATGAGCAGTTCTTC. The V call is TRBV9, the J call TRBJ2-1; 7 positions match TRBD2. The V gene end was trimmed by 0 bases and the J gene end by 4 bases; junction bases not matched to a gene: 7. Per germline, CDR1 SGDLS and CDR2 YYNGEE. This CDR3 region has 16 residues.

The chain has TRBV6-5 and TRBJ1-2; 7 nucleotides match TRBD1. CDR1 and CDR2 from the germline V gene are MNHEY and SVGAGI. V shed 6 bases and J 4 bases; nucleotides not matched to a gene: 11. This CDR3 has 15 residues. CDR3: CASRSQGGAGYGYTF. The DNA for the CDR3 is TGTGCCAGCAGGTCCCAAGGGGGCGCGGGCTATGGCTACACCTTC.

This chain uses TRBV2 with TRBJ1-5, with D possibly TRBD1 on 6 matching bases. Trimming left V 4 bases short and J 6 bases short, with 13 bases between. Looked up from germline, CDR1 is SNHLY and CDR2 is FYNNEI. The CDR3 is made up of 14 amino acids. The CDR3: CASSANRAGQPQHF. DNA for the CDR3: TGTGCCAGCAGTGCAAACAGGGCTGGTCAGCCCCAGCATTTT.

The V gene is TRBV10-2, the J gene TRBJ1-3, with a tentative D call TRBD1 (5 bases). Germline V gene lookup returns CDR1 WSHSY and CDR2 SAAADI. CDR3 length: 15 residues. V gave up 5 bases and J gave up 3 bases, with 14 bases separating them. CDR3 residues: CASSTSPQVGNTIYF. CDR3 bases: TGCGCCAGCAGTACATCTCCACAGGTTGGAAACACCATATATTTT.

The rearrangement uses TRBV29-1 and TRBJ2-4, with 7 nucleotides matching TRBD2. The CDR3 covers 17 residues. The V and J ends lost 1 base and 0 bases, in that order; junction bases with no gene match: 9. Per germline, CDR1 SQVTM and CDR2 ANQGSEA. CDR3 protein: CSVEGGWEGIAKNIQYF. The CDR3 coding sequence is TGCAGCGTTGAAGGGGGTTGGGAGGGGATAGCCAAAAACATTCAGTACTTC. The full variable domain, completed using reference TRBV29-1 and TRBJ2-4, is SAVISQKPSRDICQRGTSLTIQCQVDSQVTMMFWYRQQPGQSLTLIATANQGSEATYESGFVIDKFPISRPNLTFSTLTVSNMSPEDSSIYLCSVEGGWEGIAKNIQYFGAGTRLSVL.

CDR3 sequence (DNA): TGTGCCATCAATCCGGGACAGGGGGTCTCGGACACTGAAGCTTTCTTT. Its protein is CAINPGQGVSDTEAFF. The J gene is TRBJ1-1, the V gene TRBV10-3, with TRBD1 matching over 11 bases. Per the germline V gene, CDR1 is ENHRY and CDR2 is SYGVKD. This CDR3 region has 16 residues. V trimming: 7 bases; J trimming: 3 bases; junction bases outside the gene matches: 10.

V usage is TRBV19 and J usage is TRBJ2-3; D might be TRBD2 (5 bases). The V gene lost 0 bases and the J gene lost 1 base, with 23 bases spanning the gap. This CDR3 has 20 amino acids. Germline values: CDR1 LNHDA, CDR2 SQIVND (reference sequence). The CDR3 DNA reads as TGTGCCAGTAGTATAGAAGAGGGTCCTCACTCGCCCAAGGGCACAGATACGCAGTATTTT. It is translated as CASSIEEGPHSPKGTDTQYF.

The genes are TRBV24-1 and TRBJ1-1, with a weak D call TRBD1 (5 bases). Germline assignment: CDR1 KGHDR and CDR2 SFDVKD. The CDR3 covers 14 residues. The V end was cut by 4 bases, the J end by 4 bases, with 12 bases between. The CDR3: CATSDPRVGTEAFF. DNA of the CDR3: TGTGCCACCAGTGACCCCAGGGTCGGCACTGAAGCTTTCTTT.

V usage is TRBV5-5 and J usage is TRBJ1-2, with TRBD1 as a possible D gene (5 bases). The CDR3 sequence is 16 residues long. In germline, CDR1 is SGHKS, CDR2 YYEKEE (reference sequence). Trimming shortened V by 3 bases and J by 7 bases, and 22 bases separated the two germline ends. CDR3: CASSSWARAGGSGYTF. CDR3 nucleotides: TGTGCCAGCAGCTCGTGGGCCAGGGCAGGCGGGAGTGGCTACACCTTC.

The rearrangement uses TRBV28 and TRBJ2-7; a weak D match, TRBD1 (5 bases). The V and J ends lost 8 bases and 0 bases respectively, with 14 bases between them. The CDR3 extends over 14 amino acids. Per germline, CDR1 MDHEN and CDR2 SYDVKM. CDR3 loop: CASRGADVSYEQYF. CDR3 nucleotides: TGTGCCAGCCGTGGGGCGGACGTCTCCTACGAGCAGTACTTC.

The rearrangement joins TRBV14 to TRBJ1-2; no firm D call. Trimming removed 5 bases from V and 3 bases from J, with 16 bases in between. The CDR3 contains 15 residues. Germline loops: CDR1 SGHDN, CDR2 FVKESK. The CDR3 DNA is TGTGCCAGCAGCAATTCGGAGGGTTGGGACTATGGCTACACCTTC. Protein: CASSNSEGWDYGYTF.

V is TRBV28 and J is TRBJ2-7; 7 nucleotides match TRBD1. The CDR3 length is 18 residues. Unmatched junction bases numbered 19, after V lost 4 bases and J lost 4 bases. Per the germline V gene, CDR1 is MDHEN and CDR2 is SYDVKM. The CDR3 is CASSWGTVLGQRPYEQYF. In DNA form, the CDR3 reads TGTGCCAGCAGTTGGGGGACCGTTTTGGGACAGAGACCTTACGAGCAGTACTTC.

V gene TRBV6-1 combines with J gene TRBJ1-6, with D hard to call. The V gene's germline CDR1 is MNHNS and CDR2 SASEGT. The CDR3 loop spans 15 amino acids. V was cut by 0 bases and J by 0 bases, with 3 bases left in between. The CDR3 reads CASSEASSYNSPLHF. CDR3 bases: TGTGCCAGCAGTGAAGCGAGCTCCTATAATTCACCCCTCCACTTT.

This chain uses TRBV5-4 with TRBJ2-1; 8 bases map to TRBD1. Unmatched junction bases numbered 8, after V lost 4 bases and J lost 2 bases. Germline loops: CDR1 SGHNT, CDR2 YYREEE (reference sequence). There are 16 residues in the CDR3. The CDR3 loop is CASSRYRGEAYNEQFF. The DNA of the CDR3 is TGTGCCAGCAGCAGATACAGGGGGGAAGCCTACAATGAGCAGTTCTTC. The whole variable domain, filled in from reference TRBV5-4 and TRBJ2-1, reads ETGVTQSPTHLIKTRGQQVTLRCSSQSGHNTVSWYQQALGQGPQFIFQYYREEENGRGNFPPRFSGLQFPNYSSELNVNALELDDSALYLCASSRYRGEAYNEQFFGPGTRLTVL.

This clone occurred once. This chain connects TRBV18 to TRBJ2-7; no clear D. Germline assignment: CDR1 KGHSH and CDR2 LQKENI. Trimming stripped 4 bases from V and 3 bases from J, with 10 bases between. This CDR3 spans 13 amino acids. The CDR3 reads CASSRGLYYEQYF. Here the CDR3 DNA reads TGTGCCAGCTCACGCGGCCTTTACTACGAGCAGTACTTC.

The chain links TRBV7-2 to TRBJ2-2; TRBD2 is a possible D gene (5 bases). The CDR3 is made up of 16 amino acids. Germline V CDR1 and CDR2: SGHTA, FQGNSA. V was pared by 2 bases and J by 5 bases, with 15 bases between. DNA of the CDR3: TGTGCCAGCAGCTTAATAAGCCGACGGGGTACCGGGGAGCTGTTTTTT. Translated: CASSLISRRGTGELFF.